The sequence of this T cell receptor (beta chain) was determined in a study of cytomegalovirus exposure and HLA in healthy donors. Worth noting for this clone: Its specificity is not known.

PCR primers comprised 60 Vbeta and 13 Jbeta primers. Sequenced by immunoSEQ multiplex PCR; TCRdb stores in-frame clones only, minus some. The sample includes approximately 210,000 clones, over 60% of them seen just once. Study-wide points: Despite most TCR sequences being rare, some public TCRs occurred in many donors.

Sequences were obtained from PBMCs. This sequence was found in a woman in her 40s in good health and CMV-seronegative.

The CDR3 region has the DNA TGTGCCAGCAGCCCCCAGGCAGCGGGAGTCCTGAATGAGCAGTTCTTC. Translation gives CASSPQAAGVLNEQFF. The V call is TRBV7-3, the J call TRBJ2-1, with 8 bases matching TRBD2. With V trimmed by 5 bases and J by 7 bases, 13 bases remained unmatched. CDR3 length equals 16 residues. CDR1 is SGHTA and CDR2 is FQGTGA in the germline V gene.